Shown below are 31 T cell receptor beta chains from a single sample sequenced in a study of shared clonotypes between healthy human individuals (dated by TCRdb to the early 2020s). To prepare the library, the immunoSEQ multiplex PCR assay was applied. TCRdb limited this immuneACCESS table to in-frame rearrangements with V and J called. A share of clones is missing; checked studies link under half to unresolved V genes, and the rest is unexplained. The sample includes around 340,000 clones, with around 79% observed a single time. The ten largest make up 8.5% to 12% of the sample. Sequences were obtained from memory CD4+ T cells sorted from blood. The cell subset or site label for this specimen denotes: CD45RA-negative fraction. All receptors come from a young man in good health.

The chain recombines TRBV28 with TRBJ1-2; D remains ambiguous. The germline V gene encodes CDR1 MDHEN and CDR2 SYDVKM. The CDR3 consists of 15 residues. V gave up 7 bases and J gave up 4 bases, with 19 bases separating them. The CDR3 spells CASTLTGGESYGYTF. The DNA of the CDR3 is TGTGCCAGCACCCTCACGGGTGGGGAATCCTATGGCTACACCTTC.

V usage is TRBV7-2 and J usage is TRBJ2-7; 9 nucleotides agree with TRBD1. The V segment lost 2 bases and the J segment 4 bases; nucleotides outside the gene matches: 6. CDR1 SGHTA and CDR2 FQGNSA come from the germline V gene. The CDR3 has 15 amino acids. The CDR3 nucleotides read TGTGCCAGCAGCTTATTAGGGACAGGGAGTTACGAGCAGTACTTC. Translating it yields CASSLLGTGSYEQYF.

V and J are TRBV5-5 and TRBJ2-7, with D tentatively TRBD2 (5 bases). The CDR3 is made up of 14 amino acids. Germline loops: CDR1 SGHKS, CDR2 YYEKEE (reference sequence). V was clipped by 4 bases and J by 3 bases, with 14 bases between them. The CDR3 nucleotides read TGTGCCAGCAGCCCCTCCGGACTCAACTACGAGCAGTACTTC. Translated, it gives CASSPSGLNYEQYF.

This chain's CDR3 is CASSFDTDTDTQYF. CDR3 nucleotide sequence: TGTGCCAGCAGCTTTGACACGGACACAGATACGCAGTATTTT. The chain couples TRBV11-2 to TRBJ2-3; D unresolved. V dropped 3 bases and J dropped 2 bases, with 9 bases sitting between them. CDR1 and CDR2 from the germline V gene are SGHAT and FQNNGV. CDR3 length: 14 amino acids.

The chain combines TRBV10-2 with TRBJ1-4, with D possibly matching TRBD1 (6 bases). V was trimmed by 6 bases and J by 7 bases, leaving 18 bases between them. The CDR3 contains 15 residues. The V gene's germline CDR1 is WSHSY and CDR2 SAAADI. This CDR3 is CASREHREMPEKLFF. CDR3 bases: TGCGCCAGCAGGGAACACAGGGAGATGCCTGAAAAACTGTTTTTT.

The chain links TRBV11-2 to TRBJ2-5, with D possibly TRBD1 on 7 matching bases. The CDR3 has 14 amino acids. Germline V gives CDR1 SGHAT, CDR2 FQNNGV. V dropped 3 bases and J dropped 4 bases, with 12 bases sitting between them. The CDR3 sequence: CASSFQGGSETQYF. As DNA, the CDR3 is TGTGCCAGCAGCTTCCAGGGGGGCTCAGAGACCCAGTACTTC.

The rearrangement uses TRBV6-5 and TRBJ2-1; the match to TRBD2 covers 14 bases. J gave up 15 bases and V 10 bases, and 11 bases lay outside the gene matches. Germline-derived CDR1 and CDR2 are MNHEY and SVGAGI. CDR3 length equals 13 residues. The CDR3 region is CAIKPGLAGAWFF. In DNA form, the CDR3 reads TGTGCCATCAAGCCGGGACTAGCGGGAGCATGGTTCTTC.

This chain connects TRBV18 to TRBJ1-1; D is ambiguous. Trimming took off 1 base at V and 5 bases at J, with 2 bases between the two ends. This CDR3 spans 11 amino acids. In germline, CDR1 is KGHSH, CDR2 LQKENI. The CDR3 is CASSPRTEAFF. The CDR3 DNA sequence: TGTGCCAGCTCACCACGTACTGAAGCTTTCTTT.

The chain employs TRBV27 and TRBJ2-6; the D is unclear. This CDR3 region has 16 residues. Germline V gives CDR1 MNHEY, CDR2 SMNVEV (reference sequence). The V gene lost 1 base and the J gene lost 2 bases, with 9 bases spanning the gap. Here the CDR3 reads CASSLFVGTGANVLTF. The CDR3 DNA sequence: TGTGCCAGCAGTTTATTTGTAGGGACTGGGGCCAACGTCCTGACTTTC.

V is TRBV2 and J is TRBJ1-1; D gene unclear. V was trimmed by 9 bases and J by 11 bases, leaving 16 bases between them. Germline V gene lookup returns CDR1 SNHLY and CDR2 FYNNEI. The CDR3 length is 11 residues. CDR3 residues: CASRPTLRAFF. The CDR3 DNA sequence: TGTGCCAGTCGTCCAACCCTTAGGGCTTTCTTT.

The chain combines TRBV7-9 with TRBJ1-4; TRBD1 agrees at 9 bases. Germline CDR1 and CDR2: SEHNR and FQNEAQ (reference sequence). The ends lost 6 bases at V and 7 bases at J; junction bases unmatched: 12. The CDR3 extends over 16 amino acids. The CDR3 loop reads CASSPQGQGGGEKLFF. CDR3 bases: TGTGCCAGCAGTCCTCAGGGACAGGGAGGAGGTGAAAAACTGTTTTTT.

Turning to this clone: The sample contains more than one DNA sequence encoding this CDR3. The chain couples TRBV5-4 to TRBJ2-3; 11 bases match TRBD2. This CDR3 contains 16 residues. Germline loops: CDR1 SGHNT, CDR2 YYREEE (reference sequence). J lost 1 base, V lost 3 bases, and 4 bases had no gene match. As DNA, the CDR3 is TGTGCCAGCAGCTCTCCGGGACTAGCGGGCACAGATACGCAGTATTTT. Its translation is CASSSPGLAGTDTQYF.

This chain connects TRBV11-2 to TRBJ2-2; 8 bases line up with TRBD1. CDR1 is SGHAT and CDR2 is FQNNGV in the germline V gene. J was trimmed by 8 bases and V by 5 bases; bases with no gene match: 10. The CDR3 runs to 15 residues. The CDR3 region is CASSAVTGGVGELFF. Written as DNA, the CDR3 is TGTGCCAGCAGCGCCGTTACAGGGGGAGTTGGGGAGCTGTTTTTT.

This chain joins TRBV5-4 and TRBJ2-2; the match to TRBD2 covers 12 bases. Germline loops: CDR1 SGHNT, CDR2 YYREEE (reference sequence). This CDR3 spans 18 amino acids. V lost 1 base, J lost 5 bases, and 9 bases stayed unmatched. For the CDR3, the DNA is TGTGCCAGCAGCTTGCCATCGGGACTAGCGGGCCTTACCGGGGAGCTGTTTTTT. Translating gives CASSLPSGLAGLTGELFF.

The V call is TRBV19, the J call TRBJ1-2; 9 nucleotides align to TRBD1. Germline loops: CDR1 LNHDA, CDR2 SQIVND (reference sequence). This CDR3 has 16 residues. V was clipped by 5 bases and J by 2 bases; unmatched bases: 9. CDR3 DNA sequence: TGTGCCAGTAGTCCCCTGGACAGGGGACGAAACTATGGCTACACCTTC. Residues: CASSPLDRGRNYGYTF.

This clone has more than one count but fewer than ten. This chain connects TRBV4-1 to TRBJ1-3; D remains unclear. The CDR3 extends over 14 amino acids. With 0 bases removed from V and 5 bases from J, the gap between germline ends came to 8 bases. Germline V gene sequence: CDR1 MGHRA, CDR2 YSYEKL. Here the CDR3 DNA reads TGCGCCAGCAGCCAAGAGTTATGGAGAAACACCATATATTTT. Translated, it gives CASSQELWRNTIYF.

The gene calls are TRBV9 and TRBJ2-1; the D gene is possibly TRBD2 (6 bases). Trimming pared 0 bases from V and 15 bases from J, leaving 16 bases between. The V gene's germline CDR1 is SGDLS and CDR2 YYNGEE. The CDR3 spans 13 residues. The CDR3 region has the DNA TGTGCCAGCAGCGTAGGGGGGAGGCCGAGGATGTTCTTC. Amino acids: CASSVGGRPRMFF.

The V gene is TRBV25-1, the J gene TRBJ2-3; no reliable D call. Germline CDR1 is MGHDK and CDR2 is SYGVNS. Trimming stripped 2 bases from V and 3 bases from J, with 15 bases between. This CDR3 has 16 residues. As DNA, the CDR3 is TGTGCCAGCAGTGAAGGAATAAGGGCGTTGACAGATACGCAGTATTTT. It encodes CASSEGIRALTDTQYF.

V gene TRBV7-9 combines with J gene TRBJ2-3; TRBD2 is a possible D gene (6 bases). Germline CDR1 reads SEHNR; CDR2 reads FQNEAQ (reference sequence). The CDR3 contains 15 residues. Trimming shortened V by 5 bases and J by 0 bases, and 12 bases separated the two germline ends. CDR3 sequence (DNA): TGTGCCAGCAGCCTGAGAGCGGGTAGCACAGATACGCAGTATTTT. It is translated as CASSLRAGSTDTQYF.

V is TRBV4-2 and J is TRBJ1-3; D remains unclear. Deletions cut 1 base from V and 0 bases from J, with 10 bases between. The V gene's germline CDR1 is LGHNA and CDR2 YNFKEQ. This CDR3 region has 16 residues. CDR3 sequence reads: CASSQGHSASGNTIYF. The CDR3 coding sequence is TGTGCCAGCAGCCAAGGTCACAGCGCCTCTGGAAACACCATATATTTT.

The CDR3 reads CASSLLRTDTQYF. CDR3 bases: TGCGCCAGCAGCTTGCTCAGAACAGATACGCAGTATTTT. V is TRBV5-1 and J is TRBJ2-3; D remains unclear. Germline V lookup: CDR1 SGHRS, CDR2 YFSETQ. Trimming cost V 1 base and J 3 bases, with 6 bases left between them. CDR3 length: 13 residues.

This clone was observed a few times. A single base separates this from a much larger clone, so it may be a read error. This specimen includes other DNA sequences encoding the same CDR3. CDR3 amino acids: CASSGTGGNQPQHF. The CDR3 nucleotides are TGTGCCAGCAGTGGGACAGGGGGCAATCAGCCCCAGCATTTT. The chain is built from TRBV2 and TRBJ1-5; TRBD1 matches at 9 bases. Germline V gene sequence: CDR1 SNHLY, CDR2 FYNNEI. CDR3 size: 14 residues. The V segment lost 4 bases and the J segment 2 bases; nucleotides outside the gene matches: 0.

The chain combines TRBV7-8 with TRBJ2-2; weak D call: TRBD1 (5 bases). V was cut by 2 bases and J by 6 bases, with 13 bases left in between. Germline assignment: CDR1 SGHVS and CDR2 FQNEAQ. CDR3 length equals 15 residues. CDR3 region: CASSLLPREAGELFF. The CDR3 nucleotides are TGTGCCAGCAGCTTACTCCCCAGGGAAGCCGGGGAGCTGTTTTTT.

The chain recombines TRBV10-3 with TRBJ2-7; 7 bases map to TRBD1. After removal of 10 bases from V and 2 bases from J, the junction contained 11 bases not matched to a gene. The CDR3 is made up of 14 amino acids. Germline CDR1 reads ENHRY; CDR2 reads SYGVKD. DNA for the CDR3: TGTGCCACAATAGCCAACAGGGGTGCCTACGAGCAGTACTTC. It translates to CATIANRGAYEQYF.

J is TRBJ2-4 and V is TRBV5-4; 9 bases are a match to TRBD2. The CDR3 sequence is 16 residues long. V shed 4 bases and J 2 bases; nucleotides not matched to a gene: 7. Germline V CDR1 and CDR2: SGHNT, YYREEE (reference sequence). As DNA, the CDR3 is TGTGCCAGCAGCCAGGACGGGACTAGCACCAAAAACATTCAGTACTTC. Encoded protein: CASSQDGTSTKNIQYF.

This clone was detected ten times or more. The V gene is TRBV9, the J gene TRBJ2-6; no clear D. From germline, CDR1 is SGDLS and CDR2 YYNGEE. The CDR3 runs 16 residues. With 2 bases removed from V and 0 bases from J, the gap between germline ends came to 9 bases. This CDR3 reads CASSVTSGSGANVLTF. The CDR3 nucleotides read TGTGCCAGCAGCGTCACGTCCGGCTCTGGGGCCAACGTCCTGACTTTC.

V gene TRBV7-9 combines with J gene TRBJ2-1; D remains ambiguous. Trimming shortened V by 2 bases and J by 2 bases, and 1 base separated the two germline ends. Per germline, CDR1 SEHNR and CDR2 FQNEAQ (reference sequence). The CDR3 spans 12 residues. Here the CDR3 reads CASSLTYNEQFF. The CDR3 DNA follows: TGTGCCAGCAGCTTAACCTACAATGAGCAGTTCTTC.

In its sample, this clone was seen once. The genes are TRBV18 and TRBJ2-7; no reliable D call. The germline V gene encodes CDR1 KGHSH and CDR2 LQKENI. Between the trimmed V and J ends, which lost 3 bases and 5 bases, there was a span of 14 bases. The CDR3 has 14 amino acids. CDR3 DNA sequence: TGTGCCAGCTCACCGGGGTGGGGTATGGACGAGCAGTACTTC. This encodes CASSPGWGMDEQYF.

CDR3 nucleotide sequence: TGTGCCATCAGTGAGTACCGGGACGTAAGCTATGGCTACACCTTC. It encodes CAISEYRDVSYGYTF. This chain connects TRBV10-3 to TRBJ1-2; possibly TRBD1 for D (5 bases). The CDR3 is made up of 15 amino acids. V was cut by 1 base and J by 4 bases, with 13 bases left in between. The V gene's germline CDR1 is ENHRY and CDR2 SYGVKD.

This clone appeared a few times. Additional DNA sequences in this sample encode the identical CDR3. The CDR3 DNA reads TGCGCCAGCAGCTTGGATCTGAGAGCAGATACGCAGTATTTT. The encoded protein is CASSLDLRADTQYF. The chain recombines TRBV5-1 with TRBJ2-3; D call uncertain. The V gene lost 0 bases and the J gene lost 4 bases, with 9 bases spanning the gap. Germline V CDR1 and CDR2: SGHRS, YFSETQ. This CDR3 is 14 amino acids long.

The J gene is TRBJ2-3, the V gene TRBV19; D may be TRBD2 (5 bases). Between the trimmed V and J ends, which lost 5 bases and 6 bases, there was a span of 12 bases. The CDR3 extends over 13 amino acids. From germline, CDR1 is LNHDA and CDR2 SQIVND (reference sequence). The CDR3 nucleotides read TGTGCCAGTAGTCGCCGACCGGGGGATACGCAGTATTTT. Its translation: CASSRRPGDTQYF.